This T cell receptor beta chain comes out of a study of shared clonotypes between healthy human individuals (dated by TCRdb to the early 2020s). Context from the whole study: Three men and two women, aged 18 to 49 years, made up the cohort. Different laboratories and diverse techniques were used to prepare libraries and sequence TCR repertoires, to increase sequencing depth and limit assay-specific biases. Leukapheresis yielded between about 0.94 and 8.9 billion PBMCs per donor. For each donor, CD4 naive and CD4 memory were each given three plates, CD8 naive was given two plates, and CD8 memory was given one plate. To estimate repertoire size and how much clonotypes are shared between individuals, the study performed deep sequencing of blood TCR repertoires from five healthy adults. General study outcomes and caveats: Pairwise subsampling led to the expectation that sequencing depth would affect the degree of clonotype sharing among donors. Sharing across several donors was observed for 4.5% to 6.5% of naive CD4, 3.5% of naive CD8, around 2.5% of memory CD4, and roughly 0.4% of memory CD8 clonotypes. Even with the large sequencing depth, rarefaction of the sorted-subset datasets indicated that sequencing was incomplete. The small number of donors limited the genetic and exposure-history diversity represented. Naive subsets generally had larger estimated clonotype richness than memory subsets. Only blood was sampled, and tissue TCR repertoires likely differ from those in blood. Clonotypes shared by all four sorted-subset donors showed higher generation probabilities than non-shared clonotypes.

The CDR1 and CDR2 encoded by the germline V gene are MNHEY and SVGAGI. The V end gives up 5 bases and the J end 3 bases, leaving 8 bases in the junction not matched to a gene. The CDR3, cysteine through phenylalanine, is 15 amino acids long. CDR3 DNA only is kept here, 45 bases in frame from base 1. TCR CDR3 regions were amplified from genomic DNA by multiplex PCR using the deep immunoSEQ assay. Extracted genomic DNA from each cell subset was distributed evenly across all wells of several immunoSEQ 96-well plates, and each plate was treated as a replicate. For sorted subsets, around 200 ng genomic DNA, equal to some 28,000 T cell genomes, was loaded into each replicate PCR. The purified libraries were quantified using a Qubit 3.0 fluorometer, sized with a Bioanalyzer 2100, and then quantified again using the KAPA Library Quantification kit. Every immunoSEQ 96-well plate was sequenced on a separate single-read 150-cycle Illumina NextSeq 550 flow cell. Concerning the study's data processing: Because the immunoSEQ output included only junctional sequences and no quality scores, the filtering could not be the same as the filtering used for full-length reads. Sequences were annotated with PyIR, a Python wrapper for IgBLAST v1.9, and V/J genes and CDR3 were assigned using IMGT germline references. Reads were removed for weak V/J assignments (E-value above 1e-6), missing CDR3, stop codons, out-of-frame junctions, or ambiguous translated residues. V3J clonotypes were defined by identical inferred V gene, J gene, and CDR3 amino acid sequence. Percentage overlap between repertoires was calculated by dividing the number of shared unique clonotypes by the size of the smaller repertoire. Repertoire richness was assessed with RTK rarefaction, the Chao1 estimator, and Recon v2.1 estimates of unobserved clonotypes. Generation probabilities were computed with OLGA for all TCRbeta clonotypes obtained by the gDNA method from four donors. TCRdb retrieved this table from immuneACCESS and kept in-frame rearrangements only. Not all clones are present; in checked studies, unresolved V genes account for under half, and no reason is known for the remainder. V and J calls and clone size come straight from that table; D and trimming were deduced from the DNA. The sample table lists 1.6 million or so clones, approximately 98.5% of them with a count of one. The top ten constitute roughly 0.35% of the sample.

The donors were healthy, HIV-negative adults with no recently reported acute infections or vaccinations. Every donor was a Caucasian adult living in Nashville, Tennessee, USA. Magnetic negative selection was used to enrich CD4+ T cells, after which naive cells were positively selected on CD45RA and the negative fraction became the memory subset. After blood collection by leukapheresis, PBMCs were isolated using Ficoll-Histopaque density gradient centrifugation and then cryopreserved in the vapor phase of liquid nitrogen. Analytical flow cytometry was used to check the purity and quantity of each magnetically sorted T cell population. Each sorted fraction had its genomic DNA isolated and then quantified by UV absorbance on a Nanodrop 2000c. A remark on this clone: The specificity of this receptor is unknown. Base qualities are not recorded, but no much larger clone differs from it by a single base.

This sequence was found in a man aged 25 to 40 in good health. The chain employs TRBV6-5 and TRBJ1-1; the junction holds 8 bases that match TRBD1. Sequenced material: naive CD4+ T cells sorted from blood. What this sample's cell subset or site label stands for: CD45RA+ positively selected. The nucleotides read TGTGCCAGCAGTCCCGACAGGGGAGGCGACACTGAAGCTTTCTTT. The translation is CASSPDRGGDTEAFF.